Sequencing of this T cell receptor (beta chain) was carried out in a study of CD8 T cells in Susac syndrome. The study's findings and limits: Individuals included in the TCR sequencing and HLA analysis were acknowledged by the study to be relatively few in number.

An input of roughly 0.5 to 1 ug of RNA was subjected to reverse transcription using random hexamers. Using its own MiXCR run on the immunoSEQ multiplex PCR reads, TCRdb lists one record per CDR3 protein. This sample has approximately 190,000 distinct CDR3 sequences, with about 95% found just once. A note on this clonotype: Its antigen is not identified.

In germline, CDR1 is LGHNA, CDR2 YNFKEQ. V shed 0 bases, J shed 0 bases, and the junction held 1 base outside the gene matches. The CDR3 runs to 15 residues. The multiple sclerosis controls were treatment-naive patients with relapsing-remitting disease that was stable or active. The sequencing sample was made of CD4+ T cells from PBMCs. This receptor was obtained from a human donor with multiple sclerosis. This sequence joins TRBV4-2 and TRBJ1-1; 7 bases are a match to TRBD1. CDR3 sequence reads: CASSQDQGVNTEAFF. CDR3 DNA: TGTGCCAGCAGCCAAGATCAGGGGGTGAACACTGAAGCTTTCTTT.